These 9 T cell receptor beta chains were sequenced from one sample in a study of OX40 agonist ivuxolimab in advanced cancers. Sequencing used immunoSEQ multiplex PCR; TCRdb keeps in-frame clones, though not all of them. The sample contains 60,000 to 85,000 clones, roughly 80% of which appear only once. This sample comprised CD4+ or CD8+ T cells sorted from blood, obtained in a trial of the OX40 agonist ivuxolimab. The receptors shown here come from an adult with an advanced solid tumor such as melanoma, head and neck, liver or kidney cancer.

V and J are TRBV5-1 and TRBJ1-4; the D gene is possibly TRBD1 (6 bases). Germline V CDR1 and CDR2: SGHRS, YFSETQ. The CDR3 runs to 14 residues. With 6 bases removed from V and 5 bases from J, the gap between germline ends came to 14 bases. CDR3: CASNRDGGNEKLFF. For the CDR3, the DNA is TGCGCCAGCAACAGGGACGGGGGGAATGAAAAACTGTTTTTT.

The CDR3 DNA reads TGTGCCAGCAGCCTTGACAGGGTCGGAGAGACCCAGTACTTC. It encodes CASSLDRVGETQYF. The rearrangement links TRBV5-4 to TRBJ2-5, with TRBD1 matching 7 bases. This CDR3 comprises 14 residues. Germline CDR1 SGHNT, CDR2 YYREEE (reference sequence). Germline trimming cut 4 bases from V and 4 bases from J; bases unmatched to any gene: 7.

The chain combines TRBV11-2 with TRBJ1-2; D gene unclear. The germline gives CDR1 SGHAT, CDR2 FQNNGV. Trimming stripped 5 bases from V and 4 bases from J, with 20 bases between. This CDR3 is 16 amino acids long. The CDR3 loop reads CASSPLIGVRGYGYTF. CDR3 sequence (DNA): TGTGCCAGCAGCCCGTTAATTGGTGTCCGCGGCTATGGCTACACCTTC.

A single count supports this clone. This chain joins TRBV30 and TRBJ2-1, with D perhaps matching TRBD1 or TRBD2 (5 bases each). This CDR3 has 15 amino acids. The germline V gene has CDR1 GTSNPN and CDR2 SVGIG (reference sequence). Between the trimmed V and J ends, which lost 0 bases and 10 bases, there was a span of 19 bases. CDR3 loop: CAWSVTGARGGEQFF. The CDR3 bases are TGTGCCTGGAGTGTAACTGGAGCTAGGGGCGGGGAGCAGTTCTTC.

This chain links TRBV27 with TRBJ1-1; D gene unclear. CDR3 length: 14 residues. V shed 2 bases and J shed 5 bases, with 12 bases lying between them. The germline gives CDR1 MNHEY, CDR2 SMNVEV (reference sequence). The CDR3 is CASSLRGRGTEAFF. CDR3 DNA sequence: TGTGCCAGCAGTTTACGCGGGCGGGGAACTGAAGCTTTCTTT.

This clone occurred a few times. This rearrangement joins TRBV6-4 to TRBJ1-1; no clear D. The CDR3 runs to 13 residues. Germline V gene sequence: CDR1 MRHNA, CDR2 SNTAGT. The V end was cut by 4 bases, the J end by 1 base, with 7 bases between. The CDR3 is CASSAAGNTEAFF. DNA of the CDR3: TGTGCCAGCAGTGCAGCAGGGAACACTGAAGCTTTCTTT.

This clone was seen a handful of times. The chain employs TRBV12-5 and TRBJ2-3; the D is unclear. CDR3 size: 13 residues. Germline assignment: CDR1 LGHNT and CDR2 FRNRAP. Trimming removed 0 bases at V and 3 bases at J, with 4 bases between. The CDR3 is CASGLVSTDTQYF. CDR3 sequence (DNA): TGTGCTAGTGGTTTGGTAAGTACAGATACGCAGTATTTT.

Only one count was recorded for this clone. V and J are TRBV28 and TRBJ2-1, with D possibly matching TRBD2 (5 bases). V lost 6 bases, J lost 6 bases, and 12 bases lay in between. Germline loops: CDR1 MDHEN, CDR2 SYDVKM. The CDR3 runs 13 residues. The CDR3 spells CASSEGLANEQFF. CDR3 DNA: TGTGCCAGCAGCGAGGGCCTGGCCAATGAGCAGTTCTTC.

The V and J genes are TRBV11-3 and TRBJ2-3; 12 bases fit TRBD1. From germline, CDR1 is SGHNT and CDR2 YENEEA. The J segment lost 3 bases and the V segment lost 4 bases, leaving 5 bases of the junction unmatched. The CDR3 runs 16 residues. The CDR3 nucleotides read TGTGCCAGCAGCTCCGGGACAGGGGGCTTGACAGATACGCAGTATTTT. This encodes CASSSGTGGLTDTQYF.